This T cell receptor (beta chain) was found in a study of T cell responses to AZD1222 COVID-19 vaccine. General study findings and limits: Repertoire sampling happened only post peak T cell response. White British donors predominated, females outnumbered males, and clonal diversity was possibly underestimated. Baseline testing showed seropositivity in only a handful of AZD1222 recipients. Spike regions recognized by vaccine-associated CD4 TCRs spanned the protein, led by 160-218 and 743-854.

TCRdb's copy holds only in-frame clones and misses some; the assay was immunoSEQ multiplex PCR. The sample includes 110,000 to 150,000 clones, over 80% of them seen just once. Germline trimming cut 4 bases from V and 1 base from J; bases unmatched to any gene: 0. The CDR3 runs 14 residues. CDR1 LGHNA and CDR2 YSLEER come from the germline V gene. This clone was counted a single time. Its cognate antigen is unknown. The genes are TRBV4-3 and TRBJ2-2; 7 bases line up with TRBD2. The sequence derives from an adult who received the AZD1222 COVID-19 vaccine. The sample in question was peripheral blood, obtained 28 days after the second AZD1222 dose. The CDR3 nucleotides read TGCGCCAGCAGCCTAGCGGGGAACACCGGGGAGCTGTTTTTT. Protein: CASSLAGNTGELFF.